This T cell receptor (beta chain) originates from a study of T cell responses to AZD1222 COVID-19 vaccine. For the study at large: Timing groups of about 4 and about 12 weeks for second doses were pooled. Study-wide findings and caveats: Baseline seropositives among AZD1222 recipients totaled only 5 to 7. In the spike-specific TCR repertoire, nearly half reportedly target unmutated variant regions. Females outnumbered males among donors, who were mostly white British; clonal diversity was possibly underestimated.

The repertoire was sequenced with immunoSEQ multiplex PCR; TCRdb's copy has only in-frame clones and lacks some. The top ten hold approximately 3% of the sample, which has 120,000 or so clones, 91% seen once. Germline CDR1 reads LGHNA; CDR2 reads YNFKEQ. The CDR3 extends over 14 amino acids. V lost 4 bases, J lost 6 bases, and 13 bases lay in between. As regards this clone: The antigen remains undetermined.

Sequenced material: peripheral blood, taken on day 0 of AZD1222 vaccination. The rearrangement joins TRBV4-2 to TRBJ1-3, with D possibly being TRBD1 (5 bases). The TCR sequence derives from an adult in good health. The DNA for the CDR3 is TGTGCCAGCAGCCGAGGGGACGGCCAAAACACCATATATTTT. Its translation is CASSRGDGQNTIYF.